The present T cell receptor (beta chain) was sequenced within a study of blood T cells in healthy people across ages. Per germline, CDR1 MNHEY and CDR2 SMNVEV (reference sequence). The CDR3 is 15 amino acids. A sample-barcoded 5' primer and a J-beta primer mix were used in a second PCR of roughly 7 to 12 cycles. Each of the samples gave a minimum of 2.5 million paired-end reads that contained CDR3. MiXCR, applied by TCRdb to the 5' RACE reads, yields one record per CDR3 protein. Found here are over 450,000 distinct CDR3 sequences, less than 25% of them singletons; the top ten hold just over 8.5%. These data were likewise used in another study, on T cells of mothers and their children. That study reports: Five or six children and their three healthy Caucasian mothers were the donors.

J is TRBJ2-5 and V is TRBV27, with 8 positions matching TRBD1. The DNA end favors TRBJ2-1, so the J call may be wrong. The TCR comes from a boy younger than 18 in good health. Sequencing input: blood. CDR3: CASSLTGGFSNEQFF. CDR3 bases: TGTGCCAGCAGTTTAACAGGGGGGTTTTCGAATGAGCAGTTCTTC.